The present T cell receptor beta chain was sequenced within a study of blood T cell repertoires in COVID-19. The wider study: Acute and convalescent COVID-19 samples came from the United States, Italy and Spain. Nucleic acid was either cDNA or gDNA, and it came from T cells, B-cell-depleted T cells, or PBMCs.

Study processing details: Scientists estimated how many nucleated cells there were by amplifying reference gene primers. Using immunoSEQ multiplex PCR, the repertoire was profiled, and TCRdb retains in-frame clones only, with some absent. V, J and clone size derive from that table, while D and trimming were established from the DNA sequence. Among under 150,000 clones, approximately 80% were seen once, and the ten largest hold roughly 1.8%. This clonotype was obtained from a man aged 70 or older with acute or convalescent COVID-19. Material for sequencing was peripheral blood.

In DNA, the CDR3 is TGTGCCAGCAATGGGCAGGGTAAAGGTCAGCCCCAGCATTTT. Protein: CASNGQGKGQPQHF. The J gene is TRBJ1-5, the V gene TRBV6-5, with D tentatively TRBD1 (5 bases). The CDR3 length is 14 residues. Germline CDR1 and CDR2: MNHEY and SVGAGI. The V and J ends lost 7 bases and 6 bases respectively, with 16 bases between them.